This T cell receptor beta chain was profiled in a study of T cell responses to AZD1222 COVID-19 vaccine. As for this clone: The antigen is undetermined.

TCRdb's table, derived via immunoSEQ multiplex PCR, lists solely in-frame clones and lacks some. Of about 97,000 clones in the sample, more than 70% were seen once. Study-wide results and caveats: Spike-specific TCR repertoires showed rising breadth and depth after two AZD1222 doses. Seropositive at baseline were only a handful of AZD1222 recipients. Clonal diversity was possibly underestimated, and white British individuals and females predominated among donors.

The receptor was derived from an adult in good health. Specimen: peripheral blood, collected on day 0 of AZD1222 vaccination.

DNA for the CDR3: TGTGCCTGGAGTGTCACAGGGGGCGGCGGAAACACCATATATTTT. The encoded protein is CAWSVTGGGGNTIYF. This chain joins TRBV30 and TRBJ1-3, with 9 bases identical to TRBD1. V dropped 0 bases and J dropped 4; count of bases not matched to a gene: 4. The length of the CDR3 is 15 residues. The V gene's germline CDR1 is GTSNPN and CDR2 SVGIG (reference sequence).